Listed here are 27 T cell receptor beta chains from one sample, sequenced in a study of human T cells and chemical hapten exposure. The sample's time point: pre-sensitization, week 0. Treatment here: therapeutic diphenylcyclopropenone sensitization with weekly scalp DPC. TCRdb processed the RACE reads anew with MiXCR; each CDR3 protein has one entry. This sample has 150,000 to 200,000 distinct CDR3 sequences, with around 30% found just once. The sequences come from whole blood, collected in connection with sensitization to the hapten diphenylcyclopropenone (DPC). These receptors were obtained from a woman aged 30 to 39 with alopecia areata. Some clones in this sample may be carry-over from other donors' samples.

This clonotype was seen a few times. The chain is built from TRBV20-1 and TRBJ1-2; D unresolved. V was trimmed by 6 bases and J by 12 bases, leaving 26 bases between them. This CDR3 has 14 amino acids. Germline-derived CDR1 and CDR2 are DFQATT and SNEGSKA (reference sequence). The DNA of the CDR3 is TGCAGTGCGTCCTACAGCCAAGCAAAAGGATCCAACACCTTC. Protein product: CSASYSQAKGSNTF.

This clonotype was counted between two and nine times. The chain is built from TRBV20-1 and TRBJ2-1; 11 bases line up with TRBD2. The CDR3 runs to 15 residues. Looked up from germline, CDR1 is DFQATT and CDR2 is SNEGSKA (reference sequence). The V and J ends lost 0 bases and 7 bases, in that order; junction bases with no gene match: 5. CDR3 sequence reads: CSARDYLAGGNEQFF. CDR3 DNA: TGCAGTGCTAGAGATTACCTAGCGGGGGGTAATGAGCAGTTCTTC.

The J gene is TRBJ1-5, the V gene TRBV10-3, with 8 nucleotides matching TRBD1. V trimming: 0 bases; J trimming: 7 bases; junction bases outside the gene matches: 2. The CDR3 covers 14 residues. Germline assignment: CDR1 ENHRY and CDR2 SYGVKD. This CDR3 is CAISESTGAQPQHF. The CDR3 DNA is TGTGCCATCAGTGAGTCGACAGGGGCCCAGCCCCAGCATTTT.

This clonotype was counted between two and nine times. CDR3 in DNA: TGCGCCAGCAGCTTGGCCTTGGGGGACACTGAAGCTTTCTTT. It is translated as CASSLALGDTEAFF. The chain uses TRBV5-1 and TRBJ1-1; TRBD1 is a possible D gene (5 bases). CDR1 SGHRS and CDR2 YFSETQ come from the germline V gene. The CDR3 loop spans 14 amino acids. Trimming took 0 bases from V and 3 from J, leaving 9 bases between them.

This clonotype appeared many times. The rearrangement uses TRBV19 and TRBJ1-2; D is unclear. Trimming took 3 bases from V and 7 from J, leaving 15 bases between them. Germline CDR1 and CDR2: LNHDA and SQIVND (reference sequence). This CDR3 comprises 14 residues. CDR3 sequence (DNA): TGTGCCAGTAGTATTGGACGTGCTGAGGGTGGCTACACCTTC. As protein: CASSIGRAEGGYTF.

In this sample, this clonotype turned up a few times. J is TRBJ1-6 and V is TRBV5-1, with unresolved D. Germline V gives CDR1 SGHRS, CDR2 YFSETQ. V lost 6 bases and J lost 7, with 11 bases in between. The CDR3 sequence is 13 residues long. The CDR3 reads CASKTDLNSPLHF. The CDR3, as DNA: TGCGCCAGCAAAACGGATTTAAATTCACCCCTCCACTTT.

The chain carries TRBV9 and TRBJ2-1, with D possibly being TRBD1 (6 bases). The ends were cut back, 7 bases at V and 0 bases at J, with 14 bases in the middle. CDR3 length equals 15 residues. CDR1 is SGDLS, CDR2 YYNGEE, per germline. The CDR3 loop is CASGARGSSYNEQFF. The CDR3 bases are TGTGCCAGCGGAGCCAGGGGCAGCTCCTACAATGAGCAGTTCTTC.

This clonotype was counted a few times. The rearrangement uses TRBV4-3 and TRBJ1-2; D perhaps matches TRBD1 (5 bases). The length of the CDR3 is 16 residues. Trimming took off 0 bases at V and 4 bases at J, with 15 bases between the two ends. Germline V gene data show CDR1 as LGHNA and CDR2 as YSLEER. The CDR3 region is CASSQDQARGLYGYTF. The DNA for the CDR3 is TGCGCCAGCAGCCAAGATCAGGCGAGGGGCCTCTATGGCTACACCTTC.

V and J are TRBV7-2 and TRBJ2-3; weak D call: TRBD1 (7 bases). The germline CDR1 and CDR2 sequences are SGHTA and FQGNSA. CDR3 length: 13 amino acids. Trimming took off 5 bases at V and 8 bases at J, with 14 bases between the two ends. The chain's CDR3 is CASSTLQGGTQYF. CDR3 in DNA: TGTGCCAGCAGCACTCTCCAGGGGGGTACGCAGTATTTT.

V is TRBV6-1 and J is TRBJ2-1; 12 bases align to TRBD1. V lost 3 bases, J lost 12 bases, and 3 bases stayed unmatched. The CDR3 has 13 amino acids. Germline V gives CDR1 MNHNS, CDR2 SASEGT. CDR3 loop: CASSDGTGGLQFF. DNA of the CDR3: TGTGCCAGCAGTGACGGGACAGGGGGCCTGCAGTTCTTC.

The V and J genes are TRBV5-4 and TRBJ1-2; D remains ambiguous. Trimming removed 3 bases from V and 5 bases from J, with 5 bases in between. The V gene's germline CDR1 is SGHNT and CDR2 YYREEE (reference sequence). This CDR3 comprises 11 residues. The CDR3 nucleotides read TGTGCCAGCAGCTCCCAGTATGGCTACACCTTC. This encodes CASSSQYGYTF.

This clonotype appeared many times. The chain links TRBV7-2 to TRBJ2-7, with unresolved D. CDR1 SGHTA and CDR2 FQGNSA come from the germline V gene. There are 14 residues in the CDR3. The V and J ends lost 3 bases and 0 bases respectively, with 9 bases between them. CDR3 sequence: CASSLSAGSYEQYF. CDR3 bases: TGTGCCAGCAGCTTGTCAGCCGGCTCCTACGAGCAGTACTTC.

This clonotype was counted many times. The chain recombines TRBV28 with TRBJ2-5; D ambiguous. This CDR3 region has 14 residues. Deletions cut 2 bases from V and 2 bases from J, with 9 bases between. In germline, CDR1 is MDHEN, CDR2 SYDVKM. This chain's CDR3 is CASSLRVVQETQYF. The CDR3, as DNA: TGTGCCAGCAGTTTAAGGGTCGTGCAAGAGACCCAGTACTTC.

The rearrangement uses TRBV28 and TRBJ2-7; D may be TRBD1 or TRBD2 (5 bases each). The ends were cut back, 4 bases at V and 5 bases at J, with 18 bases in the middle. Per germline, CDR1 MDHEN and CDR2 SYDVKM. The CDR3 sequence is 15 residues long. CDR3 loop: CASSSSGTGAHEQYF. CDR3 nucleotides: TGTGCCAGCAGTTCCTCGGGGACCGGGGCCCACGAGCAGTACTTC.

The CDR3 protein is CASSSPTSAPYEQYF. Here the CDR3 DNA reads TGTGCCAGCAGTTCCCCGACTAGTGCTCCCTACGAGCAGTACTTC. The chain is built from TRBV6-2 or TRBV6-3 and TRBJ2-7; TRBD2 is a possible D gene (6 bases). The V and J ends lost 4 bases and 2 bases respectively, with 15 bases between them. This CDR3 comprises 15 residues. Germline assignment: CDR1 MNHEY and CDR2 SVGEGT.

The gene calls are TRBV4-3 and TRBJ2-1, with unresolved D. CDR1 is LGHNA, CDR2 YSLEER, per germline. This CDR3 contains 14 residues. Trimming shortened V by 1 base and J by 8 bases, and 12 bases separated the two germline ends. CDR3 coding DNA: TGCGCCAGCAGCCAAGTTACCTCATGGGATGAGCAGTTCTTC. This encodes CASSQVTSWDEQFF.

CDR3 nucleotides: TGTGCCAGCAGCTCGGACACCAAGAGCTCCTACGAGCAGTACTTC. Translated: CASSSDTKSSYEQYF. The chain couples TRBV7-9 to TRBJ2-7, with D perhaps matching TRBD1 (5 bases). CDR3 size: 15 residues. Germline CDR1 reads SEHNR; CDR2 reads FQNEAQ (reference sequence). V lost 4 bases, J lost 0 bases, and 13 bases lay in between.

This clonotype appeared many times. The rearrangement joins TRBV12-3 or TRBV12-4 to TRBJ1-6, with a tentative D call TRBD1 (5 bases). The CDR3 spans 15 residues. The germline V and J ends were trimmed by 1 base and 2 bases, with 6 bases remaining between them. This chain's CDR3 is CASSLGQTYNSPLHF. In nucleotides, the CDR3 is TGTGCCAGCAGTTTAGGACAGACCTATAATTCACCCCTCCACTTT.

The CDR3 DNA reads as TGCAGTGCTAGAGATTTCCAGCGGGGCACCTACGAGCAGTACTTC. Its protein is CSARDFQRGTYEQYF. The chain has TRBV20-1 and TRBJ2-7; 7 bases are shared with TRBD2. Germline V CDR1 and CDR2: DFQATT, SNEGSKA (reference sequence). V lost 0 bases, J lost 2 bases, and 7 bases stayed unmatched. The CDR3 runs to 15 residues.

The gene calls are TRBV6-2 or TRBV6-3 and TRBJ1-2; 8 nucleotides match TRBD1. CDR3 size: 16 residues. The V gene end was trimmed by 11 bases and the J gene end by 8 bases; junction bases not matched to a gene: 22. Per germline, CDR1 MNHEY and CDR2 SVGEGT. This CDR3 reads CACRGGQDELPYGYTF. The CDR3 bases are TGTGCCTGCCGCGGGGGACAGGACGAACTCCCTTACGGCTACACCTTC.

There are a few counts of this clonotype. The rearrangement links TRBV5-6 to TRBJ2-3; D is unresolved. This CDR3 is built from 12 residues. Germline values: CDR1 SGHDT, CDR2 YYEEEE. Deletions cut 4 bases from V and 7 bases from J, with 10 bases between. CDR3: CASSLRTHTQYF. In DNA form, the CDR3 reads TGTGCCAGCAGCCTCAGGACCCATACGCAGTATTTT.

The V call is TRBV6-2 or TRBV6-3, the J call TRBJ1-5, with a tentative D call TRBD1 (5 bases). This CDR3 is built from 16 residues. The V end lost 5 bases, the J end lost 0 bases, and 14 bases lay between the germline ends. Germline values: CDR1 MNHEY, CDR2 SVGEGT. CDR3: CASSDLWRGSNQPQHF. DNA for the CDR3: TGTGCCAGCAGTGACTTGTGGAGGGGTAGCAATCAGCCCCAGCATTTT.

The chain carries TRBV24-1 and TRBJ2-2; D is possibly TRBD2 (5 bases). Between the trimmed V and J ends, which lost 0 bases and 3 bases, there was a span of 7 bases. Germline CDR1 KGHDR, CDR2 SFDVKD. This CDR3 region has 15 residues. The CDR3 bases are TGTGCCACCAGTGATTTGTCGAGGGACACCGGGGAGCTGTTTTTT. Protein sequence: CATSDLSRDTGELFF.

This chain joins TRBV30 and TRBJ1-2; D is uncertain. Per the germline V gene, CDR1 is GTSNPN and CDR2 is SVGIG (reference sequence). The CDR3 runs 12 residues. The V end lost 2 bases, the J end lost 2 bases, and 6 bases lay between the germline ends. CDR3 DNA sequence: TGTGCCTGGAGTCCCGGGAACTATGGCTACACCTTC. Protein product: CAWSPGNYGYTF.

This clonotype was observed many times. The DNA for the CDR3 is TGCAGCGTTGGGGCCACTGGGGCCAACGTCCTGACTTTC. Amino acid sequence: CSVGATGANVLTF. The genes are TRBV29-1 and TRBJ2-6; no clear D. The V gene lost 4 bases and the J gene lost 2 bases, with 6 bases spanning the gap. CDR3 length equals 13 residues. Germline values: CDR1 SQVTM, CDR2 ANQGSEA.

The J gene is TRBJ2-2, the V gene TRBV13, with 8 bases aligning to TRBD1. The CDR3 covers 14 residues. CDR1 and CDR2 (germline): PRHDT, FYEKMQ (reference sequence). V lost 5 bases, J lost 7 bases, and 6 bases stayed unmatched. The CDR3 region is CASSRDRTLGELFF. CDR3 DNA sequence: TGTGCCAGCAGCAGGGACAGGACTCTCGGGGAGCTGTTTTTT.

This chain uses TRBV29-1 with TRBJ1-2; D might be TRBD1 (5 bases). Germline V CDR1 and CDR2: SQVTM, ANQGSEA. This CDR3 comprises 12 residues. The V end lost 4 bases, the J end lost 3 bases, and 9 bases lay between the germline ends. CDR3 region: CSVGGGYYGYTF. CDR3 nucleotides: TGCAGCGTTGGGGGGGGTTACTATGGCTACACCTTC.